The 29 T cell receptor beta chains presented below share a single source sample, sequenced in a study of beta chain features in type 1 diabetes. Every bit of the isolated RNA underwent reverse transcription, so sequencing read expressed TCRB transcripts. The data were produced by immunoSEQ multiplex PCR, yet TCRdb's version contains in-frame clones alone and is incomplete. There are about 620,000 clones in the sample; 15% occur only once, and approximately 0.093% lies in the top ten. Material for sequencing was naive CD4+ T cells from blood. These TCRs come from a man younger than 35 in good health.

The CDR3 protein is CASSISSTEAFF. The CDR3 nucleotides read TGTGCCAGTAGTATAAGTAGCACTGAAGCTTTCTTT. The V call is TRBV19, the J call TRBJ1-1; D unclear. V was clipped by 2 bases and J by 4 bases, with 5 bases between them. The CDR3 sequence is 12 residues long. CDR1 LNHDA and CDR2 SQIVND come from the germline V gene (reference sequence).

V gene TRBV11-1 combines with J gene TRBJ2-2; tentatively, D is TRBD2 (5 bases). Germline lookup yields CDR1 SGHAT and CDR2 FQDESV (reference sequence). V was cut by 4 bases and J by 0 bases, with 6 bases left in between. The CDR3 sequence is 14 residues long. CDR3 amino acids: CASSWGANTGELFF. In nucleotides, the CDR3 is TGTGCCAGCAGCTGGGGAGCGAACACCGGGGAGCTGTTTTTT.

This clone has only a few counts. The CDR3 here is CASSLSPIVYEPQHF. The CDR3 DNA is TGTGCCAGCAGCTTATCGCCGATAGTATACGAGCCCCAGCATTTT. J is TRBJ1-5 and V is TRBV7-2, with D uncertain. Germline loops: CDR1 SGHTA, CDR2 FQGNSA. With 2 bases removed from V and 8 bases from J, the gap between germline ends came to 16 bases. The length of the CDR3 is 15 residues.

The rearrangement links TRBV11-3 to TRBJ2-1, with D unclear. The CDR3 covers 16 residues. The germline V and J ends were trimmed by 4 bases and 2 bases, with 15 bases remaining between them. The V gene's germline CDR1 is SGHNT and CDR2 YENEEA. DNA for the CDR3: TGTGCCAGCAGCTCAATAAAGGGCCCTACCTACAATGAGCAGTTCTTC. It specifies CASSSIKGPTYNEQFF.

This clone has more than one count but fewer than ten. Different DNA sequences within this sample yield the same CDR3. The V and J genes are TRBV5-4 and TRBJ2-3; no clear D gene. From germline, CDR1 is SGHNT and CDR2 YYREEE (reference sequence). This CDR3 is built from 13 residues. Trimming removed 2 bases from V and 6 bases from J, with 10 bases in between. In DNA form, the CDR3 reads TGTGCCAGCAGCTTCGGGCAGACGGATACGCAGTATTTT. It yields the protein CASSFGQTDTQYF.

V is TRBV6-1 and J is TRBJ1-5; D call uncertain. Between the trimmed V and J ends, which lost 8 bases and 0 bases, there was a span of 11 bases. Per the germline V gene, CDR1 is MNHNS and CDR2 is SASEGT. CDR3 size: 14 residues. The CDR3: CASGHQNSNQPQHF. The CDR3, as DNA: TGTGCCAGCGGCCATCAGAATAGCAATCAGCCCCAGCATTTT.

Note on this clone: Other DNA sequences in the same sample also yield this CDR3. The chain couples TRBV18 to TRBJ1-1, with 9 bases matching TRBD1. The CDR3 length is 13 residues. Trimming took 3 bases from V and 4 from J; bases not matched to a gene: 0. Germline CDR1 and CDR2: KGHSH and LQKENI. The CDR3 loop is CASSPDRGTEAFF. For the CDR3, the DNA is TGTGCCAGCTCACCGGACAGGGGCACTGAAGCTTTCTTT.

Notes on this clone: One base away lies a much larger clone, so this may be a sequencing read error. The CDR3 reads CASSLAGSYNGQFF. CDR3 nucleotides: TGTGCCAGCAGCTTAGCTGGCAGCTACAATGGGCAGTTCTTC. This chain links TRBV7-2 with TRBJ2-1, with D hard to call. There are 14 residues in the CDR3. Germline-derived CDR1 and CDR2 are SGHTA and FQGNSA.

A single count supports this clone. This chain connects TRBV6-5 to TRBJ1-6, with D perhaps matching TRBD1 (6 bases). There are 14 residues in the CDR3. Per the germline V gene, CDR1 is MNHEY and CDR2 is SVGAGI. V lost 6 bases to trimming and J lost 6 bases, with 12 bases between them. The CDR3 DNA reads as TGTGCCAGCAGACCCAGGGGAGTTAATTCACCCCTCCACTTT. Protein: CASRPRGVNSPLHF.

This chain links TRBV29-1 with TRBJ1-1, with D uncertain. Germline CDR1 SQVTM, CDR2 ANQGSEA. V shed 0 bases and J shed 1 base, with 9 bases lying between them. The CDR3 runs to 14 residues. In DNA form, the CDR3 reads TGCAGCGTTGAAGAGCTTCCAGCGAACACTGAAGCTTTCTTT. It specifies CSVEELPANTEAFF.

This chain connects TRBV7-2 to TRBJ2-1; 10 bases are shared with TRBD1. The trim removed 0 bases at V and 7 bases at J, leaving 9 bases unmatched. Germline values: CDR1 SGHTA, CDR2 FQGNSA. The CDR3 contains 17 residues. CDR3 residues: CASSLAARTGGRNEQFF. Here the CDR3 DNA reads TGTGCCAGCAGCTTAGCGGCTCGGACAGGGGGAAGGAATGAGCAGTTCTTC. Filled out from reference TRBV7-2 and TRBJ2-1, the complete variable domain reads GAGVSQSPSNKVTEKGKDVELRCDPISGHTALYWYRQSLGQGLEFLIYFQGNSAPDKSGLPSDRFSAERTGGSVSTLTIQRTQQEDSAVYLCASSLAARTGGRNEQFFGPGTRLTVL.

This clone was counted only a few times. This chain uses TRBV29-1 with TRBJ1-4, with a tentative D call TRBD1 (5 bases). Looked up from germline, CDR1 is SQVTM and CDR2 is ANQGSEA. The V end lost 7 bases, the J end lost 5 bases, and 14 bases lay between the germline ends. CDR3 length equals 13 residues. CDR3 region: CSGWGSRNEKLFF. CDR3 sequence (DNA): TGCAGCGGATGGGGCAGTAGAAATGAAAAACTGTTTTTT.

The V and J genes are TRBV29-1 and TRBJ1-3, with D perhaps TRBD1 (6 bases). The CDR3 has 12 amino acids. Per the germline V gene, CDR1 is SQVTM and CDR2 is ANQGSEA. V lost 5 bases and J lost 8, with 13 bases in between. CDR3 protein: CSVTTGSDTIYF. Here the CDR3 DNA reads TGCAGCGTTACGACAGGTTCTGACACCATATATTTT.

The rearrangement uses TRBV29-1 and TRBJ2-2; weak D call: TRBD1 (5 bases). Trimming took off 1 base at V and 4 bases at J, with 13 bases between the two ends. CDR3 length equals 15 residues. Germline V gene sequence: CDR1 SQVTM, CDR2 ANQGSEA. The DNA of the CDR3 is TGCAGCGTTGAAGTCAAGGGGTCCGGCACCGGGGAGCTGTTTTTT. The encoded protein is CSVEVKGSGTGELFF.

This chain joins TRBV6-6 and TRBJ1-5; the D gene is possibly TRBD1 (5 bases). This CDR3 has 13 residues. The germline CDR1 and CDR2 sequences are MNHNY and SVGAGI (reference sequence). V shed 4 bases and J shed 7 bases, with 11 bases lying between them. CDR3 protein: CASSLSRAQPQHF. As DNA, the CDR3 is TGTGCCAGCAGTTTGAGCAGGGCCCAGCCCCAGCATTTT.

In its sample, this clone was seen a few times. The chain uses TRBV6-1 and TRBJ2-1; D is uncertain. Germline CDR1 is MNHNS and CDR2 is SASEGT. This CDR3 has 12 residues. V dropped 5 bases and J dropped 4 bases, with 6 bases sitting between them. The CDR3 DNA is TGTGCCAGCAGTTTCGGGTACAATGAGCAGTTCTTC. Translated, it gives CASSFGYNEQFF.

This clone has more than one count but fewer than ten. The chain has TRBV29-1 and TRBJ2-5, with D maybe TRBD1 (5 bases). The CDR3 covers 13 residues. V was shortened by 0 bases and J by 9 bases, with 14 bases between the two germline ends. CDR1 and CDR2 from the germline V gene are SQVTM and ANQGSEA. The chain's CDR3 is CSVEENAGIAQYF. In DNA, the CDR3 is TGCAGCGTTGAAGAAAACGCAGGGATTGCCCAGTACTTC.

The rearrangement uses TRBV7-9 and TRBJ1-1; no definite D call. With 2 bases removed from V and 2 bases from J, the gap between germline ends came to 6 bases. Germline lookup yields CDR1 SEHNR and CDR2 FQNEAQ (reference sequence). The CDR3 runs 13 residues. The CDR3 loop reads CASSLPINTEAFF. CDR3 DNA sequence: TGTGCCAGCAGCTTACCGATAAACACTGAAGCTTTCTTT.

The rearrangement uses TRBV29-1 and TRBJ2-7; possibly TRBD1 for D (5 bases). The CDR3 extends over 13 amino acids. V lost 4 bases and J lost 5, with 15 bases in between. Germline assignment: CDR1 SQVTM and CDR2 ANQGSEA. The CDR3 nucleotides read TGCAGCGTTGGGGGCAGGGATCCTGACGAGCAGTACTTC. Translation gives CSVGGRDPDEQYF.

This chain joins TRBV2 and TRBJ2-2, with TRBD1 matching over 8 bases. CDR3 size: 17 residues. Germline CDR1 and CDR2: SNHLY and FYNNEI. Trimming removed 4 bases from V and 6 bases from J; junction bases left unmatched: 13. The CDR3, as DNA: TGTGCCAGCAGTGTAGAAAGGACAGGGAATATCCCCGGGGAGCTGTTTTTT. It translates to CASSVERTGNIPGELFF. Drawing the rest from reference TRBV2 and TRBJ2-2, the complete variable domain is EPEVTQTPSHQVTQMGQEVILRCVPISNHLYFYWYRQILGQKVEFLVSFYNNEISEKSEIFDDQFSVERPDGSNFTLKIRSTKLEDSAMYFCASSVERTGNIPGELFFGEGSRLTVL.

This clone was recorded once. The chain couples TRBV4-1 to TRBJ2-3, with 9 positions matching TRBD1. Trimming took 3 bases from V and 7 from J; bases not matched to a gene: 8. This CDR3 is 15 amino acids long. In germline, CDR1 is MGHRA, CDR2 YSYEKL. CDR3 amino acids: CASSHRTGAVNTQYF. In nucleotides, the CDR3 is TGCGCCAGCAGCCACCGGACAGGGGCGGTAAATACGCAGTATTTT.

A few counts support this clone. The chain recombines TRBV19 with TRBJ2-1, with 7 bases aligning to TRBD1. The CDR3 length is 14 residues. V was clipped by 5 bases and J by 5 bases; unmatched bases: 6. Germline values: CDR1 LNHDA, CDR2 SQIVND (reference sequence). In DNA form, the CDR3 reads TGTGCCAGTAGTTTCAGACAGGGAAACAATGAGCAGTTCTTC. The encoded protein is CASSFRQGNNEQFF.

This chain links TRBV27 with TRBJ2-3; 14 nucleotides line up with TRBD2. CDR1 is MNHEY, CDR2 SMNVEV, per germline (reference sequence). Trimming at V came to 7 bases and at J to 4 bases, leaving 7 bases not matched to a gene. This CDR3 comprises 16 residues. The CDR3: CASTLTSGGAADTQYF. DNA for the CDR3: TGTGCCAGCACCTTGACTAGCGGGGGGGCCGCAGATACGCAGTATTTT.

The rearrangement joins TRBV10-3 to TRBJ2-7, with TRBD2 identical over 12 bases. The germline V gene has CDR1 ENHRY and CDR2 SYGVKD. The CDR3 contains 17 residues. The V gene end was trimmed by 2 bases and the J gene end by 1 base; junction bases not matched to a gene: 6. This CDR3 is CAISEPGTSGRSYEQYF. CDR3 DNA: TGTGCCATCAGTGAGCCGGGGACTAGCGGGCGGTCCTACGAGCAGTACTTC.

The chain employs TRBV27 and TRBJ2-2, with D possibly being TRBD1 or TRBD2 (5 bases each). The CDR3 spans 15 residues. Germline lookup yields CDR1 MNHEY and CDR2 SMNVEV (reference sequence). Trimming removed 4 bases from V and 0 bases from J, with 9 bases in between. In DNA form, the CDR3 reads TGTGCCAGCAGTTCGGGACGGACGAACACCGGGGAGCTGTTTTTT. This gives the protein CASSSGRTNTGELFF.

The rearrangement links TRBV29-1 to TRBJ1-2; 7 bases fit TRBD1. The length of the CDR3 is 13 residues. Germline V lookup: CDR1 SQVTM, CDR2 ANQGSEA. The trim removed 6 bases at V and 4 bases at J, leaving 8 bases unmatched. The CDR3 protein is CSVPRQGFYGYTF. The CDR3 DNA follows: TGCAGCGTCCCACGACAGGGCTTCTATGGCTACACCTTC. The variable domain in full, with the rest retrieved from reference TRBV29-1 and TRBJ1-2, is SAVISQKPSRDICQRGTSLTIQCQVDSQVTMMFWYRQQPGQSLTLIATANQGSEATYESGFVIDKFPISRPNLTFSTLTVSNMSPEDSSIYLCSVPRQGFYGYTFGSGTRLTVV.

V and J are TRBV5-4 and TRBJ2-7; no clear D. V was trimmed by 4 bases and J by 5 bases, leaving 13 bases between them. Germline CDR1 SGHNT, CDR2 YYREEE (reference sequence). CDR3 length: 13 amino acids. CDR3 DNA sequence: TGTGCCAGCAGCCCCGCTAGTACCCACGAGCAGTACTTC. It specifies CASSPASTHEQYF.

The sample holds many counts of this clone. The junction departs from germline at one end; a sequencing error may be responsible. The same CDR3 is also encoded by other DNA sequences in this sample. This chain uses TRBV28 with TRBJ2-2; D gene uncertain. There are 10 residues in the CDR3. Germline CDR1 is MDHEN and CDR2 is SYDVKM. This CDR3 reads CASSSGELFF. CDR3 DNA: TGTGCCAGCAGTTCCGGCGAGCTGTTTTTT.

This clone was recorded a few times. V is TRBV5-1 and J is TRBJ2-7; 7 bases align to TRBD2. V was clipped by 4 bases and J by 0 bases; unmatched bases: 7. Germline CDR1 SGHRS, CDR2 YFSETQ. This CDR3 region has 15 residues. Written as DNA, the CDR3 is TGCGCCAGCAGCCTGGAAGGCGGGAGCTCCTACGAGCAGTACTTC. Protein sequence: CASSLEGGSSYEQYF.